Presented here are 24 T cell receptor beta chains from one specimen sequenced in a study of radiation and T cells in renal cell carcinoma. Specified time point: baseline pretreatment blood. This sample's treatment: 15 Gy SBRT to primary tumor, nephrectomy 4 weeks later. This table comes from immunoSEQ multiplex PCR, and its TCRdb copy is limited to in-frame clones, with some not included. In the table there are about 49,000 clones, approximately 80% of which are singletons. The input for sequencing was blood, taken from a patient whose treatment included radiotherapy and nephrectomy. These receptors were obtained from a woman aged 70-85 years with renal cell carcinoma.

This clone has at least ten counts. CDR3 coding DNA: TGTGCCAGTAGCGACTCGGGAGGGAAGGGTCAGCCCCAGCATTTT. It encodes CASSDSGGKGQPQHF. V gene TRBV19 combines with J gene TRBJ1-5; D remains unclear. The germline V gene has CDR1 LNHDA and CDR2 SQIVND (reference sequence). This CDR3 region has 15 residues. The V end was cut by 6 bases, the J end by 6 bases, with 18 bases between.

Concerning this clone itself: This CDR3 is also generated by other DNA sequences in the sample. This chain joins TRBV5-1 and TRBJ2-2; D remains unclear. Germline-derived CDR1 and CDR2 are SGHRS and YFSETQ. V was shortened by 5 bases and J by 0 bases, with 2 bases between the two germline ends. The CDR3 is 12 residues long. The CDR3 DNA reads as TGCGCCAGCAGTACGAACACCGGGGAGCTGTTTTTT. Its protein product is CASSTNTGELFF.

The V gene is TRBV6-1, the J gene TRBJ1-5; D ambiguous. V lost 2 bases and J lost 5, with 16 bases in between. This CDR3 is built from 16 residues. Germline CDR1 reads MNHNS; CDR2 reads SASEGT. The CDR3 nucleotides are TGTGCCAGCAGTGAACCGGGATTTCGCTTCGATCAGCCCCAGCATTTT. It is translated as CASSEPGFRFDQPQHF.

The gene calls are TRBV7-9 and TRBJ2-6; 12 bases map to TRBD1. CDR3 length: 18 amino acids. V lost 4 bases and J lost 2; bases outside the gene matches: 6. Germline V lookup: CDR1 SEHNR, CDR2 FQNEAQ (reference sequence). CDR3 nucleotides: TGTGCCAGCAGCTCCCCGGGACAGGGGGCTCCTGGGGCCAACGTCCTGACTTTC. It encodes CASSSPGQGAPGANVLTF. Using reference TRBV7-9 and TRBJ2-6 for the parts outside the CDR3, the full variable domain is DTGVSQNPRHKITKRGQNVTFRCDPISEHNRLYWYRQTLGQGPEFLTYFQNEAQLEKSRLLSDRFSAERPKGSFSTLEIQRTEQGDSAMYLCASSSPGQGAPGANVLTFGAGSRLTVL.

The CDR3 region is CASSIGQILGNQPQHF. As DNA, the CDR3 is TGTGCCAGTAGTATAGGACAGATTTTGGGCAATCAGCCCCAGCATTTT. The V and J genes are TRBV19 and TRBJ1-5, with a weak D call TRBD1 (5 bases). The germline V gene encodes CDR1 LNHDA and CDR2 SQIVND (reference sequence). The CDR3 totals 16 residues. The ends were cut back, 1 base at V and 2 bases at J, with 12 bases in the middle.

V and J are TRBV5-1 and TRBJ1-2; D is uncertain. The germline gives CDR1 SGHRS, CDR2 YFSETQ. The V gene lost 3 bases and the J gene lost 7 bases, with 13 bases spanning the gap. The length of the CDR3 is 13 residues. The CDR3 loop is CASSSDLWGGYTF. CDR3 nucleotide sequence: TGCGCCAGCAGCTCCGACCTTTGGGGTGGCTACACCTTC.

This chain joins TRBV19 and TRBJ2-3; TRBD1 matches 7 bases. V lost 7 bases and J lost 2; bases outside the gene matches: 6. Germline V gene data show CDR1 as LNHDA and CDR2 as SQIVND (reference sequence). The CDR3 is 14 residues long. For the CDR3, the DNA is TGTGCCAGTAAACAGGGGTCATACACAGATACGCAGTATTTT. It codes for CASKQGSYTDTQYF.

The V gene is TRBV4-1, the J gene TRBJ2-3; D unclear. The CDR3 is 13 residues long. Deletions cut 2 bases from V and 1 base from J, with 4 bases between. Germline CDR1 and CDR2: MGHRA and YSYEKL. CDR3 protein: CASSQLGTDTQYF. CDR3 sequence (DNA): TGCGCCAGCAGCCAACTGGGCACAGATACGCAGTATTTT.

The chain couples TRBV7-8 to TRBJ2-2; no clear D. The CDR3 covers 15 residues. V shed 5 bases and J shed 4 bases, with 14 bases lying between them. CDR1 SGHVS and CDR2 FQNEAQ come from the germline V gene. The CDR3 loop reads CASSPPRLGTGELFF. The DNA for the CDR3 is TGTGCCAGCAGCCCCCCACGGCTCGGCACCGGGGAGCTGTTTTTT. Full variable domain (remainder filled in from reference TRBV7-8 and TRBJ2-2): GAGVSQSPRYKVAKRGQDVALRCDPISGHVSLFWYQQALGQGPEFLTYFQNEAQLDKSGLPSDRFFAERPEGSVSTLKIQRTQQEDSAVYLCASSPPRLGTGELFFGEGSRLTVL.

V and J are TRBV19 and TRBJ2-7; 13 bases are shared with TRBD2. The V and J ends lost 3 bases and 7 bases, in that order; junction bases with no gene match: 9. The CDR3 runs to 16 residues. Germline CDR1 LNHDA, CDR2 SQIVND (reference sequence). CDR3 coding DNA: TGTGCCAGTAGTATGGGACTAGCGGGGACCTCGCGTGAGCAGTACTTC. Its translation is CASSMGLAGTSREQYF. Together with reference TRBV19 and TRBJ2-7, the CDR3 gives the full variable domain: DGGITQSPKYLFRKEGQNVTLSCEQNLNHDAMYWYRQDPGQGLRLIYYSQIVNDFQKGDIAEGYSVSREKKESFPLTVTSAQKNPTAFYLCASSMGLAGTSREQYFGPGTRLTVT.

This chain connects TRBV2 to TRBJ2-1, with D possibly being TRBD2 (5 bases). Germline CDR1 reads SNHLY; CDR2 reads FYNNEI. This CDR3 is built from 14 residues. V was shortened by 2 bases and J by 4 bases, with 9 bases between the two germline ends. The chain's CDR3 is CASSELAKYNEQFF. As DNA, the CDR3 is TGTGCCAGCAGTGAACTAGCAAAGTACAATGAGCAGTTCTTC.

The chain joins TRBV9 to TRBJ2-5; D not resolved. The CDR3 is 14 residues long. From germline, CDR1 is SGDLS and CDR2 YYNGEE. Trimming stripped 4 bases from V and 2 bases from J, with 12 bases between. CDR3 bases: TGTGCCAGCAGCCCCCATTTTAAACAAGAGACCCAGTACTTC. This encodes CASSPHFKQETQYF.

The CDR3 loop reads CASSPTGTGHYEQYF. CDR3 nucleotides: TGTGCCAGCAGCCCCACCGGGACAGGCCACTACGAGCAGTACTTC. The V and J genes are TRBV2 and TRBJ2-7, with 8 bases aligning to TRBD1. V lost 6 bases, J lost 3 bases, and 10 bases stayed unmatched. The CDR3 runs 15 residues. Germline assignment: CDR1 SNHLY and CDR2 FYNNEI.

This chain joins TRBV2 and TRBJ1-6; the match to TRBD1 covers 7 bases. With 6 bases clipped from V and 9 bases from J, the junction kept 2 bases outside the gene matches. This CDR3 has 12 amino acids. Per germline, CDR1 SNHLY and CDR2 FYNNEI. Written as DNA, the CDR3 is TGTGCCAGCAGCCGACAGGGTTCACCCCTCCACTTT. It yields the protein CASSRQGSPLHF.

The rearrangement joins TRBV19 to TRBJ1-5; possible D gene TRBD1, 6 bases. CDR3 length: 12 residues. The V gene lost 3 bases and the J gene lost 9 bases, with 9 bases spanning the gap. Germline CDR1 LNHDA, CDR2 SQIVND (reference sequence). CDR3 DNA: TGTGCCAGTAGTATGATAGGGGGGCCCCAGCATTTT. Translation: CASSMIGGPQHF.

This clone was seen once. The V call is TRBV6-5, the J call TRBJ1-5, with unresolved D. The CDR3 length is 13 residues. Between the trimmed V and J ends, which lost 5 bases and 2 bases, there was a span of 7 bases. The V gene's germline CDR1 is MNHEY and CDR2 SVGAGI. The CDR3 region is CASSAVGNQPQHF. The CDR3 DNA sequence: TGTGCCAGCAGTGCCGTGGGCAATCAGCCCCAGCATTTT.

The J gene is TRBJ2-1, the V gene TRBV18; possibly TRBD1 or TRBD2 for D (5 bases each). This CDR3 has 13 residues. Germline CDR1 KGHSH, CDR2 LQKENI. The V end lost 3 bases, the J end lost 6 bases, and 9 bases lay between the germline ends. The CDR3 loop is CASSPWGSNEQFF. CDR3 nucleotides: TGTGCCAGCTCACCTTGGGGGAGCAATGAGCAGTTCTTC.

This clone was counted between two and nine times. The V gene is TRBV11-2, the J gene TRBJ1-1; the match to TRBD1 covers 7 bases. V trimming: 5 bases; J trimming: 12 bases; junction bases outside the gene matches: 12. Germline V gives CDR1 SGHAT, CDR2 FQNNGV. This CDR3 spans 13 amino acids. The CDR3 nucleotides read TGTGCCAGCAGCCCAGGGGGTCCTCAGGTTCCTTTCTTT. It specifies CASSPGGPQVPFF.

This CDR3 is CASSLVAGLGLPTEAFF. The CDR3 DNA reads TGTGCCAGCAGCTTAGTAGCAGGGTTGGGCCTGCCCACTGAAGCTTTCTTT. The chain links TRBV13 to TRBJ1-1; a possible D gene is TRBD1 (5 bases). CDR3 length equals 17 residues. V lost 1 base and J lost 4, with 19 bases in between. Germline values: CDR1 PRHDT, CDR2 FYEKMQ (reference sequence).

The rearrangement joins TRBV5-6 to TRBJ2-7; possible D gene TRBD1, 6 bases. The CDR3 consists of 15 residues. CDR1 is SGHDT and CDR2 is YYEEEE in the germline V gene. Trimming left V 4 bases short and J 6 bases short, with 20 bases between. CDR3 in amino acids: CASSLTPDSSSEQYF. The CDR3 region has the DNA TGTGCCAGCAGCCTAACGCCGGACAGTTCTTCCGAGCAGTACTTC.

The chain has TRBV6-5 and TRBJ2-7; D might be TRBD1 (6 bases). V lost 9 bases and J lost 5, with 11 bases in between. CDR1 MNHEY and CDR2 SVGAGI come from the germline V gene. The CDR3 runs 11 residues. The DNA for the CDR3 is TGTGCCAGTTCTCAGGGGAACGAGCAGTACTTC. Protein sequence: CASSQGNEQYF.

The rearrangement joins TRBV10-3 to TRBJ2-4, with 10 bases aligning to TRBD2. CDR3 length: 14 residues. Trimming removed 2 bases from V and 8 bases from J; junction bases left unmatched: 3. Germline loops: CDR1 ENHRY, CDR2 SYGVKD. CDR3 in amino acids: CAISEASGSDIQYF. The CDR3 bases are TGTGCCATCAGTGAGGCTAGCGGGAGCGACATTCAGTACTTC.

This sequence joins TRBV9 and TRBJ1-1; D might be TRBD1 (6 bases). CDR1 and CDR2 from the germline V gene are SGDLS and YYNGEE. V was shortened by 0 bases and J by 1 base, with 13 bases between the two germline ends. The CDR3 consists of 16 residues. The CDR3 is CASSVEGGGPNTEAFF. The CDR3 DNA reads TGTGCCAGCAGCGTAGAGGGAGGGGGGCCGAACACTGAAGCTTTCTTT. The full variable domain, its missing parts supplied by reference TRBV9 and TRBJ1-1, is DSGVTQTPKHLITATGQRVTLRCSPRSGDLSVYWYQQSLDQGLQFLIQYYNGEERAKGNILERFSAQQFPDLHSELNLSSLELGDSALYFCASSVEGGGPNTEAFFGQGTRLTVV.

The CDR3: CASSLGETGGQETQYF. The CDR3 nucleotides read TGTGCCAGCAGCTTAGGGGAGACAGGGGGCCAAGAGACCCAGTACTTC. This chain uses TRBV7-2 with TRBJ2-5, with TRBD1 identical over 9 bases. V shed 1 base and J 1 base; nucleotides not matched to a gene: 4. The CDR3 has 16 amino acids. Germline V CDR1 and CDR2: SGHTA, FQGNSA.